A selection of T cell receptor beta chains follows, all from one sample in a study of cytomegalovirus exposure and HLA in healthy donors. The table came from immunoSEQ multiplex PCR; TCRdb's copy has only in-frame clones and leaves some out. This repertoire comprises around 31,000 clones; its ten largest clones make up about 5%. Sequenced material: PBMCs. These TCRs come from a female donor in good health and CMV-seronegative. The CDR3 runs from the conserved cysteine through the conserved F or W. The D gene is left open where the match is weak.

cdr3_length | j_call | v_call | d_call | cdr3_nt | cdr3_aa
14 | TRBJ2-1 | TRBV19 | - | TGTGCCAGTAGTACCGGGGGGCCCCCCAGTGAGCAGTTCTTC | CASSTGGPPSEQFF
14 | TRBJ2-7 | TRBV4-2 | - | TGTGCCAGCAGCCAACCCGGACAGTATCCCGAGCAGTACTTC | CASSQPGQYPEQYF
16 | TRBJ1-3 | TRBV11-2 | TRBD1 | TGTGCCAGCAGCTCCCGGGACAGGGGCCTTGGAAACACCATATATTTT | CASSSRDRGLGNTIYF
15 | TRBJ2-5 | TRBV5-1 | TRBD2 | TGCGCCAGCAGCCCCGGGACTAGGCCCAAAGAGACCCAGTACTTC | CASSPGTRPKETQYF
13 | TRBJ2-2 | TRBV7-9 | - | TGTGCCAGCAGCTTCGAGTTGTCCGGGGAGCTGTTTTTT | CASSFELSGELFF
14 | TRBJ2-7 | TRBV6-6 | - | TGTGCCACCACCCCTGTTTCAGATTTCTACGAGCAGTACTTC | CATTPVSDFYEQYF
15 | TRBJ1-1 | TRBV28 | TRBD1 | TGTGCCAGCAGTTCTCAACCGGACAGGGTTACTGAAGCTTTCTTT | CASSSQPDRVTEAFF
14 | TRBJ1-1 | TRBV30 | TRBD1 | TGTGCCTTGAGTGCTGGACAGGGGAACACTGAAGCTTTCTTT | CALSAGQGNTEAFF
17 | TRBJ2-7 | TRBV7-8 | TRBD1 | TGTGCCAGCAGCTTAGGGACAGGGGGTCCAAGCTCCTACGAGCAGTACTTC | CASSLGTGGPSSYEQYF
13 | TRBJ2-7 | TRBV6-5 | - | TGTGCCAGCAGTCCTTACAGCCGCTACGAGCAGTACTTC | CASSPYSRYEQYF
13 | TRBJ2-5 | TRBV11-2 | TRBD1 | TGTGCCAGCCGGAGACAGGGGGGGGAGACCCAGTACTTC | CASRRQGGETQYF
13 | TRBJ2-7 | TRBV6-5 | - | TGTGCCAGCAGCCCAGGGGTAAGGCGGGAGCAGTACTTC | CASSPGVRREQYF
12 | TRBJ2-5 | TRBV11-1 | - | TGTGCCAGCAGCTTTTCTGCGGAGACCCAGTACTTC | CASSFSAETQYF
17 | TRBJ2-7 | TRBV19 | TRBD2 | TGTGCCAGTAGCCGAATCTTGACTAGCGCCACTGCCTACGAGCAGTACTTC | CASSRILTSATAYEQYF
13 | TRBJ2-1 | TRBV19 | TRBD2 | TGTGCCAGTAGTACCCCCCGGGGGGATGAGCAGTTCTTC | CASSTPRGDEQFF
14 | TRBJ2-7 | TRBV28 | - | TGTGCCAGCAGGCTCAGTGAGGCACGCTACGAGCAGTACTTC | CASRLSEARYEQYF
14 | TRBJ1-4 | TRBV6-1 | - | TGTGCCAGCAGTGTGGGGCGGGGTAATGAAAAACTGTTTTTT | CASSVGRGNEKLFF
16 | TRBJ1-5 | TRBV30 | TRBD1 | TGTGCCTGGAGTGCCAGGACAGGGGGAAGCAATCAGCCCCAGCATTTT | CAWSARTGGSNQPQHF